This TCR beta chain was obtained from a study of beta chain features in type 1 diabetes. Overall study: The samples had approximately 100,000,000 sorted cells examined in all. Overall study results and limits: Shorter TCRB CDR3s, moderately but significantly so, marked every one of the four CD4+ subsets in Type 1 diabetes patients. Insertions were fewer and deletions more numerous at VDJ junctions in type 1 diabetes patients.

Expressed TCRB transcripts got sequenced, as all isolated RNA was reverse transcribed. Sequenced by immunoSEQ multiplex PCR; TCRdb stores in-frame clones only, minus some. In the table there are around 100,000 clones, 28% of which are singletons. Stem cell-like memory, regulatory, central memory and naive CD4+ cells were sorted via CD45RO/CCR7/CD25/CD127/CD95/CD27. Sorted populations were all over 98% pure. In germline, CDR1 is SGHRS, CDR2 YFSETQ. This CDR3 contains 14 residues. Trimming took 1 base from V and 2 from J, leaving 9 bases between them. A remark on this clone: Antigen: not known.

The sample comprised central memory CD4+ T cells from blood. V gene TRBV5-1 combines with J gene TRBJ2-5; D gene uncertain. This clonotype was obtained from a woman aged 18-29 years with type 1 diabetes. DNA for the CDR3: TGCGCCAGCAGCTTGCGTGCAGTGCAAGAGACCCAGTACTTC. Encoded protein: CASSLRAVQETQYF.